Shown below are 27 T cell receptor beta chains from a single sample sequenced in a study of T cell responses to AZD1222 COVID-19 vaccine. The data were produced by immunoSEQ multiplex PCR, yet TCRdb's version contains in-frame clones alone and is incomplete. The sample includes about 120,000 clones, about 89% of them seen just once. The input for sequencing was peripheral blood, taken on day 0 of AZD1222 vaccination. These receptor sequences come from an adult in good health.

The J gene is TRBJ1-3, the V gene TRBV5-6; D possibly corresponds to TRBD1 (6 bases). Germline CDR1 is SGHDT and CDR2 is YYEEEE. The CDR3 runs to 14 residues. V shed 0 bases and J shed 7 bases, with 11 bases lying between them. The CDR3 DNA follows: TGTGCCAGCAGCTTGGGCCGAGGGGGGAACACCATATATTTT. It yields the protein CASSLGRGGNTIYF.

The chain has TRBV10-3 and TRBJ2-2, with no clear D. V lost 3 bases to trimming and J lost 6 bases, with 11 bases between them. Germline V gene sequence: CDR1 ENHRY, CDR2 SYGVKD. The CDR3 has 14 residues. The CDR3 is CAISEAGRAGELFF. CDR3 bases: TGTGCCATCAGTGAAGCAGGCCGCGCCGGGGAGCTGTTTTTT.

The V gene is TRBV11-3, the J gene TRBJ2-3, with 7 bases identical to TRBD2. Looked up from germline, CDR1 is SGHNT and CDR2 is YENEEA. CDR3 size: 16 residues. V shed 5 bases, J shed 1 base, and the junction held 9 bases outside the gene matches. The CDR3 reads CASSPSRDYRTDTQYF. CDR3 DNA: TGTGCCAGCAGCCCATCCCGGGACTATCGCACAGATACGCAGTATTTT.

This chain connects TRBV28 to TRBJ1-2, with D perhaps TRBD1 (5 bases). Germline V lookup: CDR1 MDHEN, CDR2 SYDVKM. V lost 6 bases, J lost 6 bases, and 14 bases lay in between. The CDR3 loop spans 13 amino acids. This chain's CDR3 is CASSGTLRNGYTF. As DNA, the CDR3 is TGTGCCAGCAGCGGGACCCTGAGGAATGGCTACACCTTC.

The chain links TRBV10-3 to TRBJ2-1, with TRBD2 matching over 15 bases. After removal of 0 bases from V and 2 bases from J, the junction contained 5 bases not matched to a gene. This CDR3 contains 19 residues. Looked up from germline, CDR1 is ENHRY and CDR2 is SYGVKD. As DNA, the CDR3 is TGTGCCATCAGTGAGTCGGGACTAGCGGGAGGCGTGGCCTACAATGAGCAGTTCTTC. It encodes CAISESGLAGGVAYNEQFF.

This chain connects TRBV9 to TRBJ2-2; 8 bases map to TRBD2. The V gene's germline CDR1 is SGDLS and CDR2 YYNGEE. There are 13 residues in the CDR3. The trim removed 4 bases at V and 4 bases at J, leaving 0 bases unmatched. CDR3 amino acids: CASSLAGTGELFF. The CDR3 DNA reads TGTGCCAGCAGCCTAGCGGGCACCGGGGAGCTGTTTTTT.

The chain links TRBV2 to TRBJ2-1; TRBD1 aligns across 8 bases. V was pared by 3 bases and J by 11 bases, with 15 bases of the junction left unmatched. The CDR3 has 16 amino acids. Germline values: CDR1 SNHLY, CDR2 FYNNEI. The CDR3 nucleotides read TGTGCCAGCAGTGATCCCGCCCAGGGGGCAAGGTTTAAGCAGTTCTTC. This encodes CASSDPAQGARFKQFF.

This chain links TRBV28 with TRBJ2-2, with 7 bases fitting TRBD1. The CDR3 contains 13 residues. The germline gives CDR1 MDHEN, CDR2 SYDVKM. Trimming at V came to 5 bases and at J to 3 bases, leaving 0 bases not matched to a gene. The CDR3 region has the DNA TGTGCCAGCAGTACAGGGGACACCGGGGAGCTGTTTTTT. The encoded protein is CASSTGDTGELFF.

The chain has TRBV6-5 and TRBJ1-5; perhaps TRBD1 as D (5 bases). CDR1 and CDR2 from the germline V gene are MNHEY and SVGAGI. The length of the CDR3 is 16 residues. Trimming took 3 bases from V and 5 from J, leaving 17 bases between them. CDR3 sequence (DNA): TGTGCCAGCAGTTATCATGGCACAGGAGAAGATCAGCCCCAGCATTTT. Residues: CASSYHGTGEDQPQHF.

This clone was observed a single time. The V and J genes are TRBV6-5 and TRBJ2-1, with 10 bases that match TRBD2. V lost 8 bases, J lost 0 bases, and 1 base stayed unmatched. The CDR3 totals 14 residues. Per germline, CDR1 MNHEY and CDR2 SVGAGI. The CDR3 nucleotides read TGTGCCAGCGGACTAGCGGACTCCTACAATGAGCAGTTCTTC. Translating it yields CASGLADSYNEQFF.

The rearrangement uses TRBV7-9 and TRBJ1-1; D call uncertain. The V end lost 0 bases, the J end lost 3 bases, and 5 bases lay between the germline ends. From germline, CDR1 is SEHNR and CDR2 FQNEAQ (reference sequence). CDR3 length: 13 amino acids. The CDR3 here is CASSLAQYTEAFF. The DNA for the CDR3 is TGTGCCAGCAGCTTAGCACAGTACACTGAAGCTTTCTTT.

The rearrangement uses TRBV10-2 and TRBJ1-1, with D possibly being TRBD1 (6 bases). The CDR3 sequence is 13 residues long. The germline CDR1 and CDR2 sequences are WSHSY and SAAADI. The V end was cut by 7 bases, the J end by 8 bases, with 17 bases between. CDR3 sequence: CASIPDRTQEAFF. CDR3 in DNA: TGCGCCAGCATTCCCGACAGGACACAAGAAGCTTTCTTT.

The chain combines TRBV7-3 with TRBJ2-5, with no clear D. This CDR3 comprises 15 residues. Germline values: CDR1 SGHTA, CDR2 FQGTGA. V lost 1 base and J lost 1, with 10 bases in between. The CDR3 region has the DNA TGTGCCAGCAGCTTAATGGTGGGCCCCCAAGAGACCCAGTACTTC. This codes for CASSLMVGPQETQYF.

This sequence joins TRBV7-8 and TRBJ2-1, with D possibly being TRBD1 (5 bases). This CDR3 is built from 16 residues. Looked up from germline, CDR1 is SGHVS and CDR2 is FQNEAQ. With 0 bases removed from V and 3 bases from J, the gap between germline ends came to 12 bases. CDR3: CASSLARQRGYNEQFF. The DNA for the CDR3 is TGTGCCAGCAGCTTAGCGAGACAAAGGGGCTACAATGAGCAGTTCTTC. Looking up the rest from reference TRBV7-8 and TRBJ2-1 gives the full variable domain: GAGVSQSPRYKVAKRGQDVALRCDPISGHVSLFWYQQALGQGPEFLTYFQNEAQLDKSGLPSDRFFAERPEGSVSTLKIQRTQQEDSAVYLCASSLARQRGYNEQFFGPGTRLTVL.

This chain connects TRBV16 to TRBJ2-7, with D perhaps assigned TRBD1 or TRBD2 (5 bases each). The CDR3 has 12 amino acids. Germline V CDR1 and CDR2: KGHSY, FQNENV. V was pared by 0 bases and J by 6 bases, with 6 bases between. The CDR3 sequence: CASSQSRGEQYF. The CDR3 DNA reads TGTGCCAGCAGCCAATCGAGGGGCGAGCAGTACTTC.

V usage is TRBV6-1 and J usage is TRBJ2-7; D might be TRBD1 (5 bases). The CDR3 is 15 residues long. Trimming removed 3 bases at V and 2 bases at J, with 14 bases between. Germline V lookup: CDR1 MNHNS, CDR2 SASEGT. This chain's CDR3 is CASSDQQEGPYEQYF. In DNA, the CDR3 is TGTGCCAGCAGTGACCAACAGGAAGGGCCCTACGAGCAGTACTTC.

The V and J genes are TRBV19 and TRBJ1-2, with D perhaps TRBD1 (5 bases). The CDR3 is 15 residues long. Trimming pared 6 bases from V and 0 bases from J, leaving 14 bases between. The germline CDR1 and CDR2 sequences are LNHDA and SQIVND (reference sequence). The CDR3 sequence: CASRFSGQTNYGYTF. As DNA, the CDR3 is TGTGCCAGTAGATTTTCCGGACAAACTAACTATGGCTACACCTTC.

The CDR3 loop reads CASRGTGLNQPQHF. In DNA form, the CDR3 reads TGTGCCAGCAGGGGGACAGGACTAAATCAGCCCCAGCATTTT. V usage is TRBV27 and J usage is TRBJ1-5; 8 positions agree with TRBD1. V lost 6 bases and J lost 4; bases outside the gene matches: 5. Per the germline V gene, CDR1 is MNHEY and CDR2 is SMNVEV (reference sequence). This CDR3 comprises 14 residues.

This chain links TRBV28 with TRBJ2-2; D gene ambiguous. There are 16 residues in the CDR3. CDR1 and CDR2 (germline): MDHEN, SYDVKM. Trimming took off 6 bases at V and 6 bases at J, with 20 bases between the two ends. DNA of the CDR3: TGTGCCAGCAGGGAGCGTAGGGCGGCCTCCGCCGGGGAGCTGTTTTTT. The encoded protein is CASRERRAASAGELFF.

In DNA form, the CDR3 reads TGTGCCAGCAGCTTAGAAAGTGCAGGCGGCTACACCTTC. It encodes CASSLESAGGYTF. The V call is TRBV11-2, the J call TRBJ1-2, with unresolved D. The germline CDR1 and CDR2 sequences are SGHAT and FQNNGV. This CDR3 region has 13 residues. Trimming pared 0 bases from V and 8 bases from J, leaving 10 bases between.

The CDR3 DNA follows: TGCGCCAGCAGTGAAGACGGCTTGGGGGAGCAGTTCTTC. Its translation is CASSEDGLGEQFF. The chain uses TRBV10-1 and TRBJ2-1, with no clear D. Germline CDR1 is WNHNN and CDR2 is SYGVQD (reference sequence). The CDR3 covers 13 residues. The V end lost 3 bases, the J end lost 10 bases, and 13 bases lay between the germline ends.

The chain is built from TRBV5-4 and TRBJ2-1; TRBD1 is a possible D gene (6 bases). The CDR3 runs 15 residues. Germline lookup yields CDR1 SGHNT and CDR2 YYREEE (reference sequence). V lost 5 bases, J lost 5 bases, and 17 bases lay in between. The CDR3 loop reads CASSSGQRKDNEQFF. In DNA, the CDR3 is TGTGCCAGCAGTTCCGGACAGCGCAAAGACAATGAGCAGTTCTTC.

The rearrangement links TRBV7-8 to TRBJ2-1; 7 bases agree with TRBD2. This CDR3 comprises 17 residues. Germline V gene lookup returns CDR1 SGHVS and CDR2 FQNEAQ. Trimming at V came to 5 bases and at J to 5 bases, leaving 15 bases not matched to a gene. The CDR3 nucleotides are TGTGCCAGCAGCCCGAGCCTTGAGCTAGCGGAGCACAATGAGCAGTTCTTC. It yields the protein CASSPSLELAEHNEQFF.

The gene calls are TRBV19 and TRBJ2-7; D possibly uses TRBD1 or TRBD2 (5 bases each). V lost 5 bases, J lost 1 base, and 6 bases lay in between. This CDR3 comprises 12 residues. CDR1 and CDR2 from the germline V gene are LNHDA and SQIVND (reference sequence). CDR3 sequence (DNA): TGTGCCAGTAGTGGGGGTTCCTACGAGCAGTACTTC. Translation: CASSGGSYEQYF.

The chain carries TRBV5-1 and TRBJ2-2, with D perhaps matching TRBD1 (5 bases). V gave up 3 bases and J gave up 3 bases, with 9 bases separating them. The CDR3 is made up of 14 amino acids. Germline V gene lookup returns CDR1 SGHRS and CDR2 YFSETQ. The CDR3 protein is CASSYTGHTGELFF. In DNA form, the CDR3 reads TGCGCCAGCAGCTACACAGGTCACACCGGGGAGCTGTTTTTT. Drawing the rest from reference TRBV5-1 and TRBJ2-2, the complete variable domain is KAGVTQTPRYLIKTRGQQVTLSCSPISGHRSVSWYQQTPGQGLQFLFEYFSETQRNKGNFPGRFSGRQFSNSRSEMNVSTLELGDSALYLCASSYTGHTGELFFGEGSRLTVL.

The CDR3 loop reads CASSIGGSPLHF. For the CDR3, the DNA is TGTGCCAGTAGTATAGGCGGTTCACCCCTCCACTTT. The V call is TRBV19, the J call TRBJ1-6, with D uncertain. This CDR3 has 12 residues. V lost 1 base and J lost 9, with 4 bases in between. Germline lookup yields CDR1 LNHDA and CDR2 SQIVND (reference sequence).

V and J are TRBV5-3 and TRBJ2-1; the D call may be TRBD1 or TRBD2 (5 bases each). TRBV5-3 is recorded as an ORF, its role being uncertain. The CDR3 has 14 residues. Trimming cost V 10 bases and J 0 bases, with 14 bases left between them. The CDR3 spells CAPRGVFSYNEQFF. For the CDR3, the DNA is TGTGCCCCAAGGGGAGTATTCTCCTACAATGAGCAGTTCTTC.